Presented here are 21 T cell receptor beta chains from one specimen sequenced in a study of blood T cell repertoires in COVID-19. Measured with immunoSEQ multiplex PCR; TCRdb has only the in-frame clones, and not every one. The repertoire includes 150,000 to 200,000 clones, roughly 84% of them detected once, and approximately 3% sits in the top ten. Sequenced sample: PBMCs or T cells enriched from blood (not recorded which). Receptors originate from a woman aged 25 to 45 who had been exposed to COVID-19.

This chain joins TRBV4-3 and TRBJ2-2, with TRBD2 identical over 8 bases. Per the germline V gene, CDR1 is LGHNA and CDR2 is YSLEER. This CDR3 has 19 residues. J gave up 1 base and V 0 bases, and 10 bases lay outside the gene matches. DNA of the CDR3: TGCGCCAGCAGCCAAGACGCGGCGGGGGGATATCTGAACACCGGGGAGCTGTTTTTT. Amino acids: CASSQDAAGGYLNTGELFF.

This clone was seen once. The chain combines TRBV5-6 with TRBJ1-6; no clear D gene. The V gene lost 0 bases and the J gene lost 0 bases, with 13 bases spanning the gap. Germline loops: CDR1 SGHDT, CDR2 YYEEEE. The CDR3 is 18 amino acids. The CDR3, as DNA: TGTGCCAGCAGCTTGGATGGGCTACGACGCTCCTATAATTCACCCCTCCACTTT. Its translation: CASSLDGLRRSYNSPLHF.

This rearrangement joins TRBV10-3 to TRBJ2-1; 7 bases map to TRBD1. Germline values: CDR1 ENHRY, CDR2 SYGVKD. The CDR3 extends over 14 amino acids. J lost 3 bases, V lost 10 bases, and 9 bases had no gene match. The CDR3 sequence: CANPGQTFYNEQFF. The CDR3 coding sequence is TGTGCCAACCCGGGACAGACCTTCTACAATGAGCAGTTCTTC.

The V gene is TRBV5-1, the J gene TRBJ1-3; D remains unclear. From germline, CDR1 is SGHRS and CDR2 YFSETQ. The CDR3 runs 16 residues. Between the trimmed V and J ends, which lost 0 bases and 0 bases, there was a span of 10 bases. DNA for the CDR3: TGCGCCAGCAGCTTGGATACCCCGAGCTCTGGAAACACCATATATTTT. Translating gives CASSLDTPSSGNTIYF.

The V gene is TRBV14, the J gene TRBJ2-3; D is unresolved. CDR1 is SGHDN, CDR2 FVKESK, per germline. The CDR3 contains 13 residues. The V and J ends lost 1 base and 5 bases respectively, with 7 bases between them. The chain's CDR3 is CASSQVSGDTQYF. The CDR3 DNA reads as TGTGCCAGCAGCCAAGTGAGTGGAGATACGCAGTATTTT.

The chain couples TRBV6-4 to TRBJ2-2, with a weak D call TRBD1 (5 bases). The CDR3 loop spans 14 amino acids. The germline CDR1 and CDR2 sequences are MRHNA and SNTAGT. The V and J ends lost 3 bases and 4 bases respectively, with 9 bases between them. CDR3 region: CASSDGQGTGELFF. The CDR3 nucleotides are TGTGCCAGCAGTGATGGTCAGGGCACCGGGGAGCTGTTTTTT.

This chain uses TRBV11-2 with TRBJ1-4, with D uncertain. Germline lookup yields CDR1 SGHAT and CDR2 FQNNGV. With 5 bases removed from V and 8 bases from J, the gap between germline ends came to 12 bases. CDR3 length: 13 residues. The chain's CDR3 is CASSLQPAEKLFF. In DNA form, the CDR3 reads TGTGCCAGCAGCCTACAGCCGGCGGAAAAACTGTTTTTT.

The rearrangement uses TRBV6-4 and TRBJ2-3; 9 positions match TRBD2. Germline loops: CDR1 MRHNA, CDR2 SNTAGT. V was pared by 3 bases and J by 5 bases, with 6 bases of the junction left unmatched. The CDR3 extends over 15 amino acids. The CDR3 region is CASSELAGEIDTQYF. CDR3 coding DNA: TGTGCCAGCAGTGAATTAGCGGGGGAAATAGATACGCAGTATTTT.

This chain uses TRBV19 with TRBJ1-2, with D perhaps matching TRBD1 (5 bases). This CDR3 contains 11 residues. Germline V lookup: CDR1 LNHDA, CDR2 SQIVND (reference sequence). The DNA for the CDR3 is TGTATGACAGTCCGTCTCGTGGGCTACACCTTC. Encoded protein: CMTVRLVGYTF.

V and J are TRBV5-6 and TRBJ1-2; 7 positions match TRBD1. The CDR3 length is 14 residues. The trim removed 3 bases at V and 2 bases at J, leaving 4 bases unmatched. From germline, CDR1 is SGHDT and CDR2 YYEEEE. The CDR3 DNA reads TGTGCCAGCAGCTCTACAGGGGTCAACTATGGCTACACCTTC. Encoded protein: CASSSTGVNYGYTF. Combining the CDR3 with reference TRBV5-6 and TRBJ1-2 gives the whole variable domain DAGVTQSPTHLIKTRGQQVTLRCSPKSGHDTVSWYQQALGQGPQFIFQYYEEEERQRGNFPDRFSGHQFPNYSSELNVNALLLGDSALYLCASSSTGVNYGYTFGSGTRLTVV.

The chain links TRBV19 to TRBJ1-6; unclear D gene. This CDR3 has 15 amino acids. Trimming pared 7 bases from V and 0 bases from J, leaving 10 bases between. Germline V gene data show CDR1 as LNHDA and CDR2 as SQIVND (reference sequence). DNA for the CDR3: TGTGCCAGTAATAACGGGAGCTCCTATAATTCACCCCTCCACTTT. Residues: CASNNGSSYNSPLHF.

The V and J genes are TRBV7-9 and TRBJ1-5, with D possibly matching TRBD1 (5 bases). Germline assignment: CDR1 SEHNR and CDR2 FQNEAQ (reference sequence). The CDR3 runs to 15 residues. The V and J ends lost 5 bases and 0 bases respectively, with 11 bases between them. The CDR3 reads CASSTGPLSNQPQHF. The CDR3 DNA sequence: TGTGCCAGCAGCACAGGCCCCCTTAGCAATCAGCCCCAGCATTTT.

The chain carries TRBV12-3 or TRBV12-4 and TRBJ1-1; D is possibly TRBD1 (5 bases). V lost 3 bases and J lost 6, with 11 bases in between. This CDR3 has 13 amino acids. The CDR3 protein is CASSFLQGPEAFF. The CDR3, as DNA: TGTGCCAGCAGTTTTCTGCAGGGCCCTGAAGCTTTCTTT.

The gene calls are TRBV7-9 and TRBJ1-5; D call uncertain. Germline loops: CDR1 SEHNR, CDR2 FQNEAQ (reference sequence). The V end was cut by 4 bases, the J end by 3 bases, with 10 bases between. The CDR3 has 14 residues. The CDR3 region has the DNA TGTGCCAGCAGCTCATCCGGGTTCAATCAGCCCCAGCATTTT. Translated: CASSSSGFNQPQHF.

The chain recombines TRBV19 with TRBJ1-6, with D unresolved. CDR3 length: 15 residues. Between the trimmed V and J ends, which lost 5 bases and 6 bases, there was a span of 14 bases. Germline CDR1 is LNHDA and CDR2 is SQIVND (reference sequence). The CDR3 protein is CASSGSPGGNSPLHF. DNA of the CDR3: TGTGCCAGTAGTGGGTCACCTGGAGGTAATTCACCCCTCCACTTT.

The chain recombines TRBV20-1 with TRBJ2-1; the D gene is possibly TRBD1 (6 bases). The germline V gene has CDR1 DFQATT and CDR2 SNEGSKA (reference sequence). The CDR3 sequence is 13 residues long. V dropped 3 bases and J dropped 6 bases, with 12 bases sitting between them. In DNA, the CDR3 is TGCAGTGCTAGTGTGGGGGCGGGCAATGAGCAGTTCTTC. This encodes CSASVGAGNEQFF.

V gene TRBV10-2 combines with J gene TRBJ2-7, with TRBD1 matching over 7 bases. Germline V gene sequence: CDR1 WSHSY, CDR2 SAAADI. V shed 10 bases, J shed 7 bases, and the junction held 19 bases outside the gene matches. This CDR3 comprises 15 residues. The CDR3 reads CAITKAPTGTGEQYF. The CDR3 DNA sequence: TGCGCCATTACTAAGGCCCCGACAGGGACGGGGGAGCAGTACTTC.

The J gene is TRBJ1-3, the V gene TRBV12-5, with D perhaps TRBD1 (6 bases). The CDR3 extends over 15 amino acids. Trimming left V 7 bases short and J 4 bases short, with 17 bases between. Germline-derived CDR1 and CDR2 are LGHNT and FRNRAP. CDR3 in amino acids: CASALSPGGGNTIYF. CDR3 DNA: TGTGCTAGTGCCCTCTCACCGGGGGGCGGAAACACCATATATTTT.

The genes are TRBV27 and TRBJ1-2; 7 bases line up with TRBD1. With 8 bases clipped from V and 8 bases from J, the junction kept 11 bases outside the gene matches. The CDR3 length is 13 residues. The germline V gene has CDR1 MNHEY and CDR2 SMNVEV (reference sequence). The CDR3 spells CASRATGEGGYTF. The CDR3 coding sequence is TGTGCCAGCCGAGCAACAGGGGAAGGCGGCTACACCTTC.

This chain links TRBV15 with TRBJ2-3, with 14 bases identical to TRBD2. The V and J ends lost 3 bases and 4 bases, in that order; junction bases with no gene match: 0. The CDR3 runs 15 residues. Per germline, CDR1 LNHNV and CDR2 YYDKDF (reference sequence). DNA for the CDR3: TGTGCCACCAGCAGGACTAGCGGGGGGGCAGATACGCAGTATTTT. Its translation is CATSRTSGGADTQYF.

CDR3 protein: CATNPTGVGSPLHF. In DNA, the CDR3 is TGTGCCACCAACCCGACAGGGGTTGGTTCACCCCTCCACTTT. The rearrangement uses TRBV6-5 and TRBJ1-6, with TRBD1 matching 8 bases. V dropped 10 bases and J dropped 9; count of bases not matched to a gene: 11. Germline V gene lookup returns CDR1 MNHEY and CDR2 SVGAGI. CDR3 size: 14 residues.